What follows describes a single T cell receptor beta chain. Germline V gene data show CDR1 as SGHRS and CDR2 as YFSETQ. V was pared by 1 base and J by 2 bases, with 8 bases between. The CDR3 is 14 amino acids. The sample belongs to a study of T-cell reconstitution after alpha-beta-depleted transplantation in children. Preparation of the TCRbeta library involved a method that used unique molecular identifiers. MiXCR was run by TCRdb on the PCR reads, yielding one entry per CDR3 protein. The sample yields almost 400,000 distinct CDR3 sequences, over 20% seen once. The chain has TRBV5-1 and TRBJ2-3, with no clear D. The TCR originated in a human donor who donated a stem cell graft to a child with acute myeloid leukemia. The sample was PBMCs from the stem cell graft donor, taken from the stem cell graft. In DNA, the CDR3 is TGCGCCAGCAGCTTGTCGTCTTTCACAGATACGCAGTATTTT. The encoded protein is CASSLSSFTDTQYF.